The sequence of this T cell receptor beta chain was determined in a study of cytomegalovirus exposure and HLA in healthy donors. Study overall: Drawn from HLA-typed donors, around 85 million unique TCRs were held in an early data release. Findings of the study overall: In vitro work confirmed that three CMV-associated chains recognize CMV antigens. TCR beta sequences reportedly predicted most subjects' HLA-A and HLA-B alleles accurately.

Use of 60 Vbeta and 13 Jbeta primers characterized the PCR. Measured with immunoSEQ multiplex PCR; TCRdb has only the in-frame clones, and not every one. The sample table sets out about 20,000 clones. V was shortened by 3 bases and J by 3 bases, with 15 bases between the two germline ends. The CDR3 has 15 amino acids. Germline V gene sequence: CDR1 MNHEY, CDR2 SMNVEV (reference sequence). Each donor's status was that of a healthy bone marrow donor. Worth noting for this clone: The antigen remains unidentified.

The receptor was isolated from a man aged 55 to 70 in good health and CMV-seropositive. The sample comprised PBMCs. This chain links TRBV27 with TRBJ2-7, with D maybe TRBD2 (5 bases). CDR3 amino acids: CASSFEGSGYYEQYF. The CDR3, as DNA: TGTGCCAGCAGTTTCGAGGGATCCGGTTACTACGAGCAGTACTTC.